This T cell receptor (beta chain) was captured by sequencing in a study of cytomegalovirus exposure and HLA in healthy donors. Notes on the study in general: The dataset shows that most TCR sequences were rare, while some public TCRs occurred in many donors. TCR beta chains numbering some 160 were designated cytomegalovirus-associated. First-cohort TCR clusters tended to co-occur in the roughly 130 validation repertoires, a later analysis found. Published work reported that the classifier diagnosed cytomegalovirus status with high specificity and sensitivity.

The CDR3 has 15 residues. Between the trimmed V and J ends, which lost 4 bases and 0 bases, there was a span of 13 bases. Germline V gene sequence: CDR1 SQVTM, CDR2 ANQGSEA. Assay: immunoSEQ multiplex PCR; the TCRdb copy retains only in-frame clones and omits some. The sample yields around 300,000 clones, approximately 86% seen once. On this clone itself: Its target is unknown.

This TCR derives from a woman aged 25 to 39 in good health and CMV-seropositive. This chain uses TRBV29-1 with TRBJ1-5; D is perhaps TRBD1 (5 bases). Sequences were obtained from PBMCs. This CDR3 is CSVALEGSSNQPQHF. For the CDR3, the DNA is TGCAGCGTTGCCCTAGAGGGGTCTAGCAATCAGCCCCAGCATTTT.